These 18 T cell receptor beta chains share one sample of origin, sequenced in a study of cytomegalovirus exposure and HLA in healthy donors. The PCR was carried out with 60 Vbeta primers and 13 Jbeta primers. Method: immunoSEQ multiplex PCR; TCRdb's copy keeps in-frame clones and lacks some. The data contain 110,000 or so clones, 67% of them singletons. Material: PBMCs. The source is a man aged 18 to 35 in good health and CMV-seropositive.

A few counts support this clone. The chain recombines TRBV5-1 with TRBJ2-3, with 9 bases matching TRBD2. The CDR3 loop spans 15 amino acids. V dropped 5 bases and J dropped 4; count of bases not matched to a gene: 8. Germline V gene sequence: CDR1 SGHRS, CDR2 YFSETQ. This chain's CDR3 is CASSPSRGGPDTQYF. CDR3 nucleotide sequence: TGCGCCAGCAGTCCCTCGCGGGGGGGTCCAGATACGCAGTATTTT.

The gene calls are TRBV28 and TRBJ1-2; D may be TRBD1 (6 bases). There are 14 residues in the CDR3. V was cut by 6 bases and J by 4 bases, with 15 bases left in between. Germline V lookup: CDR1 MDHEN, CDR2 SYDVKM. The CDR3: CASSGTGNVYGYTF. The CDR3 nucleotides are TGTGCCAGCAGCGGAACAGGGAACGTCTATGGCTACACCTTC.

For the CDR3, the DNA is TGTGCCAGCCGTCCGGGAGGCCCAGAGACCCAGTACTTC. Its protein product is CASRPGGPETQYF. The genes are TRBV6-6 and TRBJ2-5; 7 bases agree with TRBD2. The length of the CDR3 is 13 residues. The V segment lost 8 bases and the J segment 4 bases; nucleotides outside the gene matches: 7. Germline lookup yields CDR1 MNHNY and CDR2 SVGAGI (reference sequence).

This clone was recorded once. In DNA, the CDR3 is TGTGCCAGCAGCTCCCTCCGAGGTGGAGGAGGCTACACCTTC. It codes for CASSSLRGGGGYTF. The chain carries TRBV11-3 and TRBJ1-2; D call uncertain. Trimming stripped 4 bases from V and 8 bases from J, with 17 bases between. Germline assignment: CDR1 SGHNT and CDR2 YENEEA. The CDR3 contains 14 residues.

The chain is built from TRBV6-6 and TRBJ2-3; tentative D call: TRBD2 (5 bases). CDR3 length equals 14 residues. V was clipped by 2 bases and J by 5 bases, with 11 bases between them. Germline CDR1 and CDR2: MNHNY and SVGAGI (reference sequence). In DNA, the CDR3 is TGTGCCAGCAGTTACGCGGACGGGATAGATACGCAGTATTTT. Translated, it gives CASSYADGIDTQYF.

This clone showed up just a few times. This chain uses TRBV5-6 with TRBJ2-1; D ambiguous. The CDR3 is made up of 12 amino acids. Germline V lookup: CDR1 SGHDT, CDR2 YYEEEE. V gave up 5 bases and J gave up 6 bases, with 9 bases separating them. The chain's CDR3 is CASSPGFNEQFF. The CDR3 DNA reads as TGTGCCAGCAGTCCCGGGTTCAATGAGCAGTTCTTC.

The CDR3 DNA sequence: TGTGCCAGCAGTTACCGACCGTACAGGGGAGAAAAACTGTTTTTT. It yields the protein CASSYRPYRGEKLFF. This chain uses TRBV6-5 with TRBJ1-4; the match to TRBD1 covers 7 bases. Trimming removed 2 bases from V and 8 bases from J; junction bases left unmatched: 8. CDR3 length: 15 residues. Germline CDR1 and CDR2: MNHEY and SVGAGI.

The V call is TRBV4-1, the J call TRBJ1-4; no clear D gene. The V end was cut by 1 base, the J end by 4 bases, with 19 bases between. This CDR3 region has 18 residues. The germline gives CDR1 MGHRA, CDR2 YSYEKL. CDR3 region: CASSQGAFFGVDNEKLFF. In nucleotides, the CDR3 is TGCGCCAGCAGCCAAGGAGCCTTTTTCGGTGTCGATAATGAAAAACTGTTTTTT.

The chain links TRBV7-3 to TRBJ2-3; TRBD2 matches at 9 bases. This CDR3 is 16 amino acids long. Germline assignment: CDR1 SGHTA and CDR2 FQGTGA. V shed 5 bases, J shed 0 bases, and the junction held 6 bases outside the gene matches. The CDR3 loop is CASSQIAGASTDTQYF. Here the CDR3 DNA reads TGTGCCAGCAGCCAGATAGCGGGGGCCAGCACAGATACGCAGTATTTT.

The CDR3 loop reads CASSVVGGREAFF. CDR3 coding DNA: TGTGCCAGCAGCGTAGTCGGGGGGCGTGAAGCTTTCTTT. This chain uses TRBV9 with TRBJ1-1; D perhaps matches TRBD1 (6 bases). The CDR3 length is 13 residues. Trimming removed 0 bases at V and 7 bases at J, with 10 bases between. Germline V gene sequence: CDR1 SGDLS, CDR2 YYNGEE.

The CDR3 DNA reads as TGTGCCAGCAGCTTGGTTCAGGGCTTAGAGTATGGCTACACCTTC. It is translated as CASSLVQGLEYGYTF. V and J are TRBV5-6 and TRBJ1-2, with a possible D match to TRBD1 (5 bases). CDR1 is SGHDT and CDR2 is YYEEEE in the germline V gene. V was trimmed by 0 bases and J by 5 bases, leaving 14 bases between them. The length of the CDR3 is 15 residues.

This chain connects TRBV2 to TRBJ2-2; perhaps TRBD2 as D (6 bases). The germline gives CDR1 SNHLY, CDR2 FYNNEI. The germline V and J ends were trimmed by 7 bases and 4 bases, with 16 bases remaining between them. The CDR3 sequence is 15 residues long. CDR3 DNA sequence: TGTGCCAGCACGCGGGAACGAGGGACCACCGGGGAGCTGTTTTTT. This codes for CASTRERGTTGELFF.

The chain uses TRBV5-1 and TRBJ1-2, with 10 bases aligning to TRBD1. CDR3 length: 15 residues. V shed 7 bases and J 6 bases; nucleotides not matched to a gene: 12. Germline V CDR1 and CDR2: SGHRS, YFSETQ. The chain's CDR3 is CASGSRDRGADGYTF. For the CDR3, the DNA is TGCGCCAGCGGAAGCCGGGACAGGGGCGCAGATGGCTACACCTTC.

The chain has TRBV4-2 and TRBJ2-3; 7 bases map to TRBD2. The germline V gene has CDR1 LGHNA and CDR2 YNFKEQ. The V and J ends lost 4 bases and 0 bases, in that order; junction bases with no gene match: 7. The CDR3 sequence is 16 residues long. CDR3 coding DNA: TGTGCCAGCAGCCTAAATAGCGGGTCTAGCACAGATACGCAGTATTTT. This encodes CASSLNSGSSTDTQYF.

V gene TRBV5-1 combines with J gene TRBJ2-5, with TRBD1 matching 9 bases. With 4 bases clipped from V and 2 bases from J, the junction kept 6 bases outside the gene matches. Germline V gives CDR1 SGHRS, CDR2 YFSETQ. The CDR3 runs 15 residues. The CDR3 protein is CASSTGQGKQETQYF. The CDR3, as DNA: TGCGCCAGCAGCACCGGACAGGGGAAGCAAGAGACCCAGTACTTC.

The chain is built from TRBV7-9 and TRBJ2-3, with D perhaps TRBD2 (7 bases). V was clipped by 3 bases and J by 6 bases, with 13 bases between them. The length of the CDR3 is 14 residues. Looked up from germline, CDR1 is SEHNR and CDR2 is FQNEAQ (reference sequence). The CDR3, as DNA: TGTGCCAGCAGCTTGGTGGGGGGGCGGGATACGCAGTATTTT. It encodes CASSLVGGRDTQYF.

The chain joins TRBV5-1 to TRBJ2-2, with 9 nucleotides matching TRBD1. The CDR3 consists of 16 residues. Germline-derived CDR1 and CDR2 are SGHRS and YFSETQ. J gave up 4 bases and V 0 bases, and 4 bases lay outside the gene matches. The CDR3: CASSLEWTGATGELFF. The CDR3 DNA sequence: TGCGCCAGCAGCTTGGAATGGACAGGGGCCACCGGGGAGCTGTTTTTT.

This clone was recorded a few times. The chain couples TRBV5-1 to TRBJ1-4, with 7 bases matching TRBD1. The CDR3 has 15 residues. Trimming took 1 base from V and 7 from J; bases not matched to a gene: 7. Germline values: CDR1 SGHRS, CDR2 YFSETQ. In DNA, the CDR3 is TGCGCCAGCAGCTTGTACTCGACAGGGTCTGAAAAACTGTTTTTT. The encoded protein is CASSLYSTGSEKLFF. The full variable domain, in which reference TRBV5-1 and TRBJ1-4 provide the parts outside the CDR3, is KAGVTQTPRYLIKTRGQQVTLSCSPISGHRSVSWYQQTPGQGLQFLFEYFSETQRNKGNFPGRFSGRQFSNSRSEMNVSTLELGDSALYLCASSLYSTGSEKLFFGSGTQLSVL.